Shown below are 13 T cell receptor beta chains from a single sample sequenced in a study of Ad26.COV2.S vaccination and SARS-CoV-2 variants. Sequencing was performed with immunoSEQ multiplex PCR; in TCRdb, only in-frame clones are kept and a portion is missing. The table records hundreds of thousands of clones, roughly 90% of them present only once. The treatment here: around 19 received Ad26.COV2.S at low or high dose, single or two shots; five or six received placebo; per-sample allocation not given. Day 63 following the first vaccine or placebo injection was when the samples were taken. Specimen: peripheral blood, collected in a trial of Ad26.COV2.S vaccine versus placebo. The source is a person between 18 and 65 years old who received the Ad26.COV2.S COVID-19 vaccine or a placebo.

The chain has TRBV9 and TRBJ2-1; 9 bases align to TRBD2. CDR3 length: 14 amino acids. The ends lost 3 bases at V and 8 bases at J; junction bases unmatched: 6. The germline gives CDR1 SGDLS, CDR2 YYNGEE. For the CDR3, the DNA is TGTGCCAGCAGCGGTGGGACTAGCCACGATGAGCAGTTCTTC. Translated, it gives CASSGGTSHDEQFF.

This chain joins TRBV13 and TRBJ2-1; D uncertain. The CDR3 covers 15 residues. Germline CDR1 reads PRHDT; CDR2 reads FYEKMQ (reference sequence). Trimming took off 2 bases at V and 4 bases at J, with 12 bases between the two ends. The CDR3 nucleotides are TGTGCCAGCAGCTTAATCAGCGAACCATACAATGAGCAGTTCTTC. This gives the protein CASSLISEPYNEQFF.

The chain links TRBV5-1 to TRBJ1-1; no clear D gene. This CDR3 comprises 12 residues. V was cut by 4 bases and J by 0 bases, with 4 bases left in between. Germline CDR1 reads SGHRS; CDR2 reads YFSETQ. The CDR3 here is CASSGVNTEAFF. CDR3 DNA: TGCGCCAGCAGCGGGGTGAACACTGAAGCTTTCTTT.

This chain uses TRBV24-1 with TRBJ1-3; the D is unclear. The CDR3 loop spans 13 amino acids. Trimming removed 5 bases from V and 4 bases from J, with 8 bases in between. The V gene's germline CDR1 is KGHDR and CDR2 SFDVKD. CDR3 residues: CATSASSGNTIYF. CDR3 DNA: TGTGCCACCAGTGCTTCCTCCGGAAACACCATATATTTT.

The chain combines TRBV6-5 with TRBJ2-2; D may be TRBD1 (7 bases). The CDR3 spans 15 residues. CDR1 is MNHEY, CDR2 SVGAGI, per germline. V lost 8 bases to trimming and J lost 3 bases, with 16 bases between them. The CDR3 nucleotides are TGTGCCAGCGGGTGGACAGGAGGGTACACCGGGGAGCTGTTTTTT. As protein: CASGWTGGYTGELFF.

The chain employs TRBV2 and TRBJ1-2; TRBD1 matches 9 bases. The junction had 4 bases not matched to a gene; V was cut back by 7 bases and J by 7 bases. Germline CDR1 SNHLY, CDR2 FYNNEI. The CDR3 has 12 residues. The CDR3 here is CASTLDRGGYTF. CDR3 DNA: TGTGCCAGCACCCTGGACAGGGGTGGCTACACCTTC. The complete variable domain, with remaining parts taken from reference TRBV2 and TRBJ1-2, reads EPEVTQTPSHQVTQMGQEVILRCVPISNHLYFYWYRQILGQKVEFLVSFYNNEISEKSEIFDDQFSVERPDGSNFTLKIRSTKLEDSAMYFCASTLDRGGYTFGSGTRLTVV.

The genes are TRBV6-5 and TRBJ1-1, with D unresolved. CDR3 length: 15 amino acids. The V end was cut by 0 bases, the J end by 1 base, with 9 bases between. Germline CDR1 is MNHEY and CDR2 is SVGAGI. CDR3 residues: CASSYSAKRNTEAFF. The CDR3 DNA reads as TGTGCCAGCAGTTACTCGGCGAAGAGGAACACTGAAGCTTTCTTT.

The chain carries TRBV11-2 and TRBJ1-4, with 7 bases lining up with TRBD1. V dropped 3 bases and J dropped 8; count of bases not matched to a gene: 0. CDR3 length equals 12 residues. Germline lookup yields CDR1 SGHAT and CDR2 FQNNGV. The CDR3 region has the DNA TGTGCCAGCAGCTTGACAGGGGAAAAACTGTTTTTT. This translates into CASSLTGEKLFF. The whole variable domain, filled in from reference TRBV11-2 and TRBJ1-4, reads EAGVAQSPRYKIIEKRQSVAFWCNPISGHATLYWYQQILGQGPKLLIQFQNNGVVDDSQLPKDRFSAERLKGVDSTLKIQPAKLEDSAVYLCASSLTGEKLFFGSGTQLSVL.

The gene calls are TRBV28 and TRBJ2-1; D unclear. The V gene lost 2 bases and the J gene lost 7 bases, with 9 bases spanning the gap. The CDR3 runs 13 residues. Germline V gene sequence: CDR1 MDHEN, CDR2 SYDVKM. The CDR3 nucleotides read TGTGCCAGCAGTTTACCAACCAATAATGAGCAGTTCTTC. As protein: CASSLPTNNEQFF.

The rearrangement uses TRBV2 and TRBJ2-2; 9 nucleotides line up with TRBD1. J gave up 5 bases and V 7 bases, and 8 bases lay outside the gene matches. This CDR3 contains 15 residues. Germline CDR1 is SNHLY and CDR2 is FYNNEI. CDR3 in DNA: TGTGCCAGCACCCCGGAGGGACAGGGTACCGGGGAGCTGTTTTTT. It is translated as CASTPEGQGTGELFF. The whole variable domain, remainder taken from reference TRBV2 and TRBJ2-2, is EPEVTQTPSHQVTQMGQEVILRCVPISNHLYFYWYRQILGQKVEFLVSFYNNEISEKSEIFDDQFSVERPDGSNFTLKIRSTKLEDSAMYFCASTPEGQGTGELFFGEGSRLTVL.

This clone was detected only once. V is TRBV27 and J is TRBJ2-5; no reliable D call. Germline-derived CDR1 and CDR2 are MNHEY and SMNVEV (reference sequence). The ends were cut back, 5 bases at V and 8 bases at J, with 21 bases in the middle. The length of the CDR3 is 15 residues. The CDR3 loop reads CASSPGGRLDITQYF. The CDR3 nucleotides read TGTGCCAGCAGTCCCGGTGGTAGACTCGACATAACCCAGTACTTC.

Concerning this clone: An end of the junction does not agree with germline; a read error may underlie this. The chain combines TRBV4-3 with TRBJ2-3, with TRBD1 as a possible D gene (5 bases). This CDR3 is 13 amino acids long. Germline values: CDR1 LGHNA, CDR2 YSLEER. The CDR3 sequence is CASSRIPTETQYF. The CDR3 DNA follows: TGCGCCAGCAGCCGGATCCCGACAGAAACGCAGTATTTT.

V is TRBV9 and J is TRBJ2-1; D unclear. Trimming removed 4 bases at V and 0 bases at J, with 11 bases between. The CDR3 runs to 15 residues. Germline V gene sequence: CDR1 SGDLS, CDR2 YYNGEE. In DNA form, the CDR3 reads TGTGCCAGCAGCTCGCGCTACCTCTCCTACAATGAGCAGTTCTTC. Amino acids: CASSSRYLSYNEQFF.